These T cell receptor beta chains were read from a single sample in a study of Graves' ophthalmopathy and Graves' hyperthyroidism. Each CDR3 protein is one row after TCRdb ran MiXCR on the multiplex PCR reads. The sample holds 400,000 or so distinct CDR3 sequences, about a sixth seen once. The material sequenced was peripheral blood. The receptors were gathered from an adult woman with stable Graves' hyperthyroidism. Each CDR3 is given with its conserved first and last residue. A D gene is named only where the DNA matches it firmly. Clone size is not always given. Where it is, it says once, few, many or a class for expanded clones.

j_call	clone_size	d_call	v_call	cdr3_aa	cdr3_nt
TRBJ2-7	many	-	TRBV5-1	CASSPTVGPYEQYF	TGCGCCAGCAGCCCCACCGTGGGCCCCTACGAGCAGTACTTC
TRBJ1-1	-	TRBD1	TRBV25-1	CASSSLDRESTEAFF	TGTGCCAGCAGTTCCCTGGACAGGGAAAGCACTGAAGCTTTCTTT
TRBJ1-1	many	-	TRBV6-1	CASSEWDGWTEAFF	TGTGCCAGCAGTGAGTGGGATGGGTGGACTGAAGCTTTCTTT
TRBJ1-6	many	-	TRBV11-2	CASTVGSSYNSPLHF	TGTGCCAGCACCGTGGGAAGCTCCTATAATTCACCCCTCCACTTT
TRBJ1-2	-	TRBD1	TRBV28	CASSSSGTDYGYTF	TGTGCCAGCAGTTCCTCCGGGACAGACTATGGCTACACCTTC
TRBJ1-1	-	-	TRBV7-9	CASSRDLYFRAFF	TGTGCCAGCAGCCGGGACCTCTATTTTAGGGCTTTCTTT
TRBJ2-5	many	-	TRBV7-8	CASSLDRVGETQYF	TGTGCCAGCAGCTTAGACAGGGTGGGAGAGACCCAGTACTTC
TRBJ2-7	many	-	TRBV19	CASSPRTGAYEQYF	TGTGCCAGTAGTCCCCGGACTGGGGCCTACGAGCAGTACTTC
TRBJ1-5	-	TRBD1	TRBV18	CASSPLQGAGQPQHF	TGTGCCAGCTCACCGCTCCAGGGGGCGGGTCAGCCCCAGCATTTT
TRBJ2-7	-	TRBD1	TRBV2	CASKGQVNSYEQYF	TGTGCCAGCAAGGGACAGGTAAACTCCTACGAGCAGTACTTC
TRBJ2-2	many	TRBD2	TRBV11-2	CASSLGSAGEPGELFF	TGTGCCAGCAGCTTAGGATCGGCGGGAGAGCCCGGGGAGCTGTTTTTT
TRBJ2-7	many	-	TRBV2	CASTKIGIGEQYF	TGTGCCAGCACCAAAATAGGTATAGGAGAGCAGTACTTC
TRBJ2-2	many	-	TRBV18	CASSPVSGLTGELFF	TGTGCCAGCTCACCAGTCTCGGGACTGACCGGGGAGCTGTTTTTT
TRBJ2-3	many	TRBD2	TRBV7-6	CATGRGLGTDTQYF	TGTGCCACCGGGCGGGGACTAGGAACAGATACGCAGTATTTT
TRBJ1-1	-	-	TRBV6-2/TRBV6-3	CASINRSGGSRRGTAEAFF	TGTGCCAGCATTAATCGGTCAGGAGGGAGCCGCAGAGGGACCGCTGAAGCTTTCTTT
TRBJ1-6	-	-	TRBV6-2/TRBV6-3	CASSYLGLNSPLHF	TGTGCCAGCAGTTACCTGGGGCTGAATTCACCCCTCCACTTT
TRBJ2-7	many	-	TRBV13	CASSPSPGTLDLKDPYEQYF	TGTGCCAGCAGCCCCTCCCCAGGTACTCTCGACTTAAAAGATCCCTACGAGCAGTACTTC
TRBJ2-2	few	-	TRBV4-2	CASRWSNAGELFF	TGTGCCAGCAGGTGGAGTAATGCCGGGGAGCTGTTTTTT
TRBJ2-7	many	TRBD1	TRBV20-1	CSARLTGAGYEQYF	TGCAGTGCTAGACTAACAGGGGCTGGCTACGAGCAGTACTTC
TRBJ2-7	many	-	TRBV12-3/TRBV12-4	CASSLVAGNEQYF	TGTGCCAGCAGTTTAGTTGCGGGGAACGAGCAGTACTTC
TRBJ1-1	many	-	TRBV20-1	CSARDFSEGEGAEAFF	TGCAGTGCTAGAGATTTTTCGGAGGGGGAAGGAGCTGAAGCTTTCTTT
TRBJ1-1	many	TRBD1	TRBV6-5	CASSLDRGHDEAFF	TGTGCCAGCAGTTTGGACAGGGGGCATGATGAAGCTTTCTTT
TRBJ1-2	many	-	TRBV29-1	CSVDSYGYTF	TGCAGCGTTGATAGCTATGGCTACACCTTC
TRBJ1-5	many	-	TRBV20-1	CSARPLGDQPQHF	TGCAGTGCTAGACCCCTGGGGGATCAGCCCCAGCATTTT
TRBJ1-1	few	TRBD1	TRBV20-1	CSAGPRTGQIEAFF	TGCAGTGCTGGCCCGAGGACGGGACAGATTGAAGCTTTCTTT
TRBJ2-2	many	-	TRBV5-1	CASSTRLANTGELFF	TGCGCCAGCAGCACCCGACTAGCGAACACCGGGGAGCTGTTTTTT
TRBJ1-2	-	-	TRBV6-1	CASRERDDGPPGYTF	TGTGCCAGCAGGGAGAGGGATGACGGGCCCCCTGGCTACACCTTC
TRBJ2-5	-	-	TRBV20-1	CSATTAGLEGETQYF	TGCAGTGCTACTACAGCGGGCCTGGAGGGAGAGACCCAGTACTTC
TRBJ2-5	many	-	TRBV12-3/TRBV12-4	CASSSPPEETQYF	TGTGCCAGCAGTTCCCCCCCCGAGGAGACCCAGTACTTC
TRBJ2-7	many	-	TRBV28	CASSFKLFGFAEQYF	TGTGCCAGCAGTTTCAAACTTTTCGGGTTCGCGGAGCAGTACTTC
TRBJ2-7	many	-	TRBV7-8	CASSFHHGRAYEQYF	TGTGCCAGCAGTTTTCACCACGGACGGGCCTACGAGCAGTACTTC
TRBJ1-3	many	-	TRBV6-1	CASIVPSGNTIYF	TGTGCCAGCATCGTCCCCTCTGGAAACACCATATATTTT
TRBJ1-1	many	-	TRBV6-1	CASTGLLADTEAFF	TGTGCCAGCACTGGGTTGTTAGCGGACACTGAAGCTTTCTTT
TRBJ2-1	-	-	TRBV11-3	CASGTHNEQFF	TGTGCCAGCGGGACCCACAATGAGCAGTTCTTC
TRBJ2-7	many	-	TRBV19	CASSIGSNEQYF	TGTGCCAGTAGTATAGGGTCGAACGAGCAGTACTTC